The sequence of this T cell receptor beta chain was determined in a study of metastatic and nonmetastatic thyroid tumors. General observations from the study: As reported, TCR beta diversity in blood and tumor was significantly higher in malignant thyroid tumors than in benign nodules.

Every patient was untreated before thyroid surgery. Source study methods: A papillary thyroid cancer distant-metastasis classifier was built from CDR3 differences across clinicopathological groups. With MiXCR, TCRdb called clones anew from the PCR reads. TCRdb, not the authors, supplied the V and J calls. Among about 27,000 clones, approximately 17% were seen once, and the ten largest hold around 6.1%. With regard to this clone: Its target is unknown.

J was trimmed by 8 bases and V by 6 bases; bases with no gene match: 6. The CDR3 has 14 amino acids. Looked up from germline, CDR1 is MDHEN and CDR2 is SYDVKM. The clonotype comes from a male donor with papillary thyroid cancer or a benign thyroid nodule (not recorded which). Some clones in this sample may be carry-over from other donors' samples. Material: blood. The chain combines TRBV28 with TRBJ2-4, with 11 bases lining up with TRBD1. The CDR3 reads CASRAGTGGDIQYF. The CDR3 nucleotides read TGTGCCAGCAGGGCAGGGACAGGGGGGGACATTCAGTACTTC.